Listed below are T cell receptor beta chains from one sample, sequenced in a study of blood T cell repertoires in COVID-19. The protocol was immunoSEQ multiplex PCR, while the TCRdb copy is restricted to in-frame clones and leaves out a portion. The repertoire consists of under 300,000 clones, with approximately 84% occurring once and the leading ten covering around 1.6%. Sequencing was done on a sample of peripheral blood. Source of these receptors: a human donor with COVID-19, enrolled during active disease. The donor label of this sample is uncertain. The CDR3 runs from the conserved cysteine through the conserved F or W. D genes are given only for firm matches. Some rows have no size entry. The others give once, few or many, or a class for an expanded clone.

TRBJ1-6	14	.	TRBV28	TRBD1	CASRITGENSPLHF	TGTGCCAGCAGAATAACAGGGGAGAATTCACCCCTCCACTTT
TRBJ2-1	12	.	TRBV9	.	CASSPFRNEQFF	TGTGCCAGCAGCCCATTTCGGAATGAGCAGTTCTTC
TRBJ1-2	14	.	TRBV19	TRBD1	CASSVRDSIYGYTF	TGTGCCAGTAGTGTCCGGGACAGCATTTATGGCTACACCTTC
TRBJ2-7	15	.	TRBV5-1	TRBD1	CASSRTQDRVYEQYF	TGCGCCAGCAGTCGTACCCAGGACAGGGTCTACGAGCAGTACTTC
TRBJ2-1	15	.	TRBV2	TRBD2	CASTRTSGGPKEQFF	TGTGCCAGCACCCGAACTAGCGGGGGCCCAAAAGAGCAGTTCTTC
TRBJ1-6	15	.	TRBV6-5	.	CASSYIGGAGSPLHF	TGTGCCAGCAGTTACATTGGGGGGGCAGGTTCACCCCTCCACTTT
TRBJ1-6	16	.	TRBV7-2	.	CASSLTRGPTNSPLHF	TGTGCCAGCAGCCTTACCAGGGGTCCCACTAATTCACCCCTCCACTTT
TRBJ2-2	19	.	TRBV19	TRBD2	CASSISRGSGRAGGGELFF	TGTGCCAGTAGTATCTCCCGGGGTAGCGGGAGGGCAGGCGGCGGGGAGCTGTTTTTT
TRBJ2-3	15	once	TRBV9	.	CASSVNWGLTDTQYF	TGTGCCAGCAGCGTTAATTGGGGACTGACAGATACGCAGTATTTT
TRBJ2-3	14	.	TRBV6-4	.	CASSAELGTDTQYF	TGTGCCAGCAGTGCCGAACTGGGCACAGATACGCAGTATTTT